The 3 T cell receptor beta chains below all came from one sample that was sequenced in a study of blood T cell repertoires in COVID-19. TCRdb's copy holds only in-frame clones and misses some; the assay was immunoSEQ multiplex PCR. The data hold about 46,000 clones, with around 83% observed a single time. Sequencing used peripheral blood. These TCRs come from a man older than 75 with active COVID-19.

V gene TRBV7-2 combines with J gene TRBJ2-1; 16 bases are a match to TRBD2. The CDR3 covers 16 residues. With V trimmed by 4 bases and J by 8 bases, 5 bases remained unmatched. From germline, CDR1 is SGHTA and CDR2 FQGNSA. The CDR3 DNA follows: TGTGCCAGCAGCTGGGGACTAGCGGGAGGGAGGGATGAGCAGTTCTTC. Residues: CASSWGLAGGRDEQFF. The full variable domain, its missing parts supplied by reference TRBV7-2 and TRBJ2-1, is GAGVSQSPSNKVTEKGKDVELRCDPISGHTALYWYRQSLGQGLEFLIYFQGNSAPDKSGLPSDRFSAERTGGSVSTLTIQRTQQEDSAVYLCASSWGLAGGRDEQFFGPGTRLTVL.

The V and J genes are TRBV29-1 and TRBJ2-7; D might be TRBD1 (5 bases). CDR3 length: 11 amino acids. Trimming took 7 bases from V and 3 from J, leaving 10 bases between them. Germline-derived CDR1 and CDR2 are SQVTM and ANQGSEA. The CDR3 DNA reads as TGCAGCGGGGGCGAGAGCTACGAGCAGTACTTC. Its translation is CSGGESYEQYF.

In DNA form, the CDR3 reads TGCGCCAGCAGCTTGTCCGGACTAGCGGCCACAGATACGCAGTATTTT. It yields the protein CASSLSGLAATDTQYF. This rearrangement joins TRBV5-1 to TRBJ2-3, with 10 bases lining up with TRBD2. J lost 2 bases, V lost 1 base, and 4 bases had no gene match. CDR3 length: 16 amino acids. Germline-derived CDR1 and CDR2 are SGHRS and YFSETQ. Full variable domain (rest looked up from reference TRBV5-1 and TRBJ2-3): KAGVTQTPRYLIKTRGQQVTLSCSPISGHRSVSWYQQTPGQGLQFLFEYFSETQRNKGNFPGRFSGRQFSNSRSEMNVSTLELGDSALYLCASSLSGLAATDTQYFGPGTRLTVL.